Listed below are T cell receptor beta chains from one sample, sequenced in a study of blood T cell repertoires in COVID-19. Produced via immunoSEQ multiplex PCR; TCRdb's table is partial and in-frame only. Of fewer than 300,000 clones in the sample, 82% were seen once. The specimen sequenced was peripheral blood. Receptors were obtained from a woman between 18 and 30 years old with acute or convalescent COVID-19. Each CDR3 is given with its conserved first and last residue. A D gene is named only where the DNA matches it firmly. The listing skips clone size in some rows; elsewhere it reads once, few, many or a size class.

TRBJ2-5,NA,TRBV9,NA,TGTGCCAGTGAACGTGGCGGAGGGCAAGAGACCCAGTACTTC,CASERGGGQETQYF
TRBJ2-5,TRBD2,TRBV9,NA,TGTGCCAGCAGCGTAGGAGTGTCTAGCGGAGGGCAAGAGACCCAGTACTTC,CASSVGVSSGGQETQYF
TRBJ2-1,TRBD2,TRBV6-4,NA,TGTGCCAGCAGTGCACTAGCGGGAGGGAACAATGAGCAGTTCTTC,CASSALAGGNNEQFF
TRBJ2-7,TRBD1,TRBV10-3,NA,TGTGCCATCGGGAGGGACAGGGGCCCTTACGAGCAGTACTTC,CAIGRDRGPYEQYF
TRBJ1-5,NA,TRBV10-3,few,TGTGCCATCAGTGAGGTCAGGGATACGAATCAGCCCCAGCATTTT,CAISEVRDTNQPQHF
TRBJ2-1,TRBD1,TRBV6-2/TRBV6-3,NA,TGTGCCAGCAGTTACCGAATCGGGACAGGCTACAATGAGCAGTTCTTC,CASSYRIGTGYNEQFF
TRBJ2-7,NA,TRBV27,NA,TGTGCCAGCAGTTTGGGTAGTGCGGGACAGTCCTACGAGCAGTACTTC,CASSLGSAGQSYEQYF
TRBJ2-5,NA,TRBV7-8,NA,TGTGCCAGCAGCTCGGGTTCGGAGACCCAGTACTTC,CASSSGSETQYF
TRBJ2-4,TRBD2,TRBV18,NA,TGTGCCAGCTCACCGTCCTATATAGCGGGAGAGGGCATTCAGTACTTC,CASSPSYIAGEGIQYF
TRBJ2-2,TRBD2,TRBV19,NA,TGTGCCAGTTGTCTAGCGGGAGAGTTTACCGGGGAGCTGTTTTTT,CASCLAGEFTGELFF
TRBJ2-4,NA,TRBV14,NA,TGTGCCAGCAGCCTTGCGAGTGCCAAAAACATTCAGTACTTC,CASSLASAKNIQYF
TRBJ2-1,TRBD2,TRBV5-1,NA,TGCGCCAGCAGCCCGAGGGAGCGGGAGGGTGAGCAGTTCTTC,CASSPREREGEQFF
TRBJ2-2,TRBD2,TRBV9,NA,TGTGCCAGCAGCGTAGGGTCCGGGAGGGGTGGCACCGGGGAGCTGTTTTTT,CASSVGSGRGGTGELFF
TRBJ2-1,TRBD2,TRBV13,NA,TGTGCCAGCAGCTTAGGACTAGCGGGAGATGAGCAGTTCTTC,CASSLGLAGDEQFF
TRBJ2-3,NA,TRBV7-2,NA,TGTGCCAGCAGCTTAGCTACAGGGACAGATACGCAGTATTTT,CASSLATGTDTQYF
TRBJ2-7,NA,TRBV5-1,NA,TGCGCCAGCAGCTTGGGGGCCCCGGGGGACGAGCAGTACTTC,CASSLGAPGDEQYF
TRBJ1-1,NA,TRBV10-3,NA,TGTGCCATCAGTGGGAGGAACACTGAAGCTTTCTTT,CAISGRNTEAFF
TRBJ1-2,NA,TRBV9,NA,TGTGCCAGCAGCGTAGGGGCCCTCGACTATGGCTACACCTTC,CASSVGALDYGYTF
TRBJ2-1,TRBD1,TRBV6-5,few,TGTGCCGCAAGTACAGGGGGCAGGTACAATGAGCAGTTCTTC,CAASTGGRYNEQFF
TRBJ2-3,TRBD2,TRBV5-1,NA,TGCGCCAGCAGCCATAAACTAGCGGGGAACACAGATACGCAGTATTTT,CASSHKLAGNTDTQYF
TRBJ2-7,NA,TRBV27,NA,TGTGCCAGCAGTTTCCGGCCAGGGCCCTCCTACGAGCAGTACTTC,CASSFRPGPSYEQYF
TRBJ2-1,NA,TRBV6-5,NA,TGTGCCAGCAGTTCTGACCGGGACACCCCGTTCTTC,CASSSDRDTPFF
TRBJ2-7,NA,TRBV4-3,NA,TGCGCCAGCAGCCAACGCGCAGGGGTGTCGGGGTACGAGCAGTACTTC,CASSQRAGVSGYEQYF
TRBJ2-1,TRBD1,TRBV7-9,NA,TGTGCCGCAGAGGGACAGGGGATTAATTGGAATGAGCAGTTCTTC,CAAEGQGINWNEQFF
TRBJ2-1,NA,TRBV24-1,few,TGTGCCACCAGCGGGGACTCCACAAGGGAGCAGTTCTTC,CATSGDSTREQFF
TRBJ1-4,NA,TRBV27,once,TGTGCCAGCAGTCCATGGACATTGGATAATGAAAAACTGTTTTTT,CASSPWTLDNEKLFF
TRBJ2-7,NA,TRBV29-1,few,TGCAGCGTTAACATTATTACTGCGGGCGAGCAGTACTTC,CSVNIITAGEQYF
TRBJ1-4,NA,TRBV12-3/TRBV12-4,NA,TGTGCCACCTCGGGCAGGGGTGGTGAAAAACTGTTTTTT,CATSGRGGEKLFF
TRBJ1-2,NA,TRBV2,NA,TGTGCCAGCAGTGATTATGCAGGTAGCTATGGCTACACCTTC,CASSDYAGSYGYTF
TRBJ2-1,NA,TRBV7-6,NA,TGTGCCAGCAGAAGAACAGGGAACGAATACGGTGAGCAGTTCTTC,CASRRTGNEYGEQFF
TRBJ2-2,NA,TRBV19,once,TGTGCCAGTAGTCGTTCGAACACCGGGGAGCTGTTTTTT,CASSRSNTGELFF
TRBJ1-2,NA,TRBV25-1,NA,TGTGCCAGCAGTGGGGCGACAGCTAGGGATAACTATGGCTACACCTTC,CASSGATARDNYGYTF
TRBJ2-2,TRBD2,TRBV19,NA,TGTGCCAGTAGTATTTACAGGACTAGCGGGCGAGGGGACACCGGGGAGCTGTTTTTT,CASSIYRTSGRGDTGELFF
TRBJ2-1,NA,TRBV4-3,NA,TGCGCCAGCAGTAACGTTTGGAGCTCCTACAATGAGCAGTTCTTC,CASSNVWSSYNEQFF
TRBJ2-3,TRBD1,TRBV15,once,TGTGCCACCAGTCCGGGGACAGGACCCACAGATACGCAGTATTTT,CATSPGTGPTDTQYF
TRBJ2-6,NA,TRBV19,NA,TGTGCCAGTAGTATCGCCCGTCCAGGGATAATCTCTGGGGCCAACGTCCTGACTTTC,CASSIARPGIISGANVLTF
TRBJ1-4,NA,TRBV14,NA,TGTGCCAGCAGCCAAGTTAGCAGCAACGAAAAACTGTTTTTT,CASSQVSSNEKLFF
TRBJ1-1,NA,TRBV20-1,few,TGCAGTGCTAGTCCGTTGAACACTGAAGCTTTCTTT,CSASPLNTEAFF
TRBJ2-3,TRBD2,TRBV29-1,NA,TGCAGCGTTGAAGGGGAAACTAGCGGTACGCAGTATTTT,CSVEGETSGTQYF